This entry features one TCR beta chain sequence. What it binds is not known. Unstimulated regulatory T cells (CD4+CD25+CD127-), CD4+CD25- non-regulatory cells, CD4 and CD8 cells were FACS-sorted from thawed PBMCs. The CDR3 totals 15 residues. V lost 0 bases, J lost 4 bases, and 10 bases lay in between. Per germline, CDR1 LNHDA and CDR2 SQIVND (reference sequence). The table came from immunoSEQ multiplex PCR; TCRdb's copy has only in-frame clones and leaves some out. This table has tens of thousands of clones, around nine tenths appearing once. This sample was included in a study of Tregs in tolerant kidney transplant recipients. Study-wide findings and caveats: The small number of patients limits these findings pending further validation.

This chain joins TRBV19 and TRBJ1-5; D remains ambiguous. This clonotype was obtained from a human donor in good health. What was sequenced was CD8+ T cells from blood. In DNA form, the CDR3 reads TGTGCCAGTAGTATAGATCTTGAAGTGAATCAGCCCCAGCATTTT. Translated, it gives CASSIDLEVNQPQHF.